This T cell receptor (beta chain) was observed in a study of cytomegalovirus exposure and HLA in healthy donors. Regarding the study as a whole: Per published accounts, TCR beta sequences correctly predicted the HLA-A and HLA-B alleles of most subjects. For most TCR beta V segments, an earlier analysis put the productive rate at about 90% or about 30% of the time. An analysis that was carried out later associated 15,000 to 20,000 TCR beta sequences with HLA alleles at 0.05 false discovery rate.

PCR was performed using 60 Vbeta and 13 Jbeta primers. Assay: immunoSEQ multiplex PCR; the TCRdb copy retains only in-frame clones and omits some. The data hold roughly 180,000 clones, with roughly 82% observed a single time. The V end lost 6 bases, the J end lost 1 base, and 17 bases lay between the germline ends. Per the germline V gene, CDR1 is MNHNY and CDR2 is SVGAGI (reference sequence). The CDR3 spans 16 residues. About this clone: Its antigen is currently unknown.

The chain joins TRBV6-6 to TRBJ2-3, with a possible D match to TRBD2 (6 bases). Sample: PBMCs. The sequence derives from a man aged 40-55 years in good health and CMV-seronegative. The CDR3 protein is CASRTAGGDRTDTQYF. In nucleotides, the CDR3 is TGTGCCAGCAGAACTGCTGGCGGGGATCGCACAGATACGCAGTATTTT.